One and the same sample provided the 7 T cell receptor beta chains below, sequenced in a study of blood T cells in healthy people across ages. Using a J-beta primer mix together with a sample-barcoded 5' primer, a second PCR was run for roughly 6 to 12 cycles. One entry per CDR3 protein results from TCRdb running MiXCR on the 5' RACE reads. Here the sample spans fewer than 900,000 distinct CDR3 sequences, around half being singletons. The sample was blood. These receptors all come from a woman between 55 and 75 years old in good health.

This chain connects TRBV7-9 to TRBJ2-1; 10 bases fit TRBD2. Losses at the gene ends were 1 base for V and 0 bases for J; bases not matched to a gene: 9. Germline V gives CDR1 SEHNR, CDR2 FQNEAQ (reference sequence). The CDR3 extends over 19 amino acids. The CDR3 reads CASSLGRSSGSRSYNEQFF. CDR3 DNA sequence: TGTGCCAGCAGCTTAGGCAGGTCTAGCGGGAGCCGCTCCTACAATGAGCAGTTCTTC.

This clonotype was found a few times. This rearrangement joins TRBV2 to TRBJ2-3; 10 nucleotides align to TRBD2. After removal of 3 bases from V and 9 bases from J, the junction contained 12 bases not matched to a gene. Per the germline V gene, CDR1 is SNHLY and CDR2 is FYNNEI. The CDR3 contains 16 residues. CDR3 region: CASSDKVAGGRTTQYF. CDR3 coding DNA: TGTGCCAGCAGTGATAAGGTAGCGGGAGGTCGTACCACGCAGTATTTT.

The chain recombines TRBV27 with TRBJ2-5; D is unresolved. V lost 3 bases to trimming and J lost 5 bases, with 10 bases between them. The length of the CDR3 is 13 residues. CDR1 and CDR2 (germline): MNHEY, SMNVEV (reference sequence). The CDR3 protein is CASSFSYAETQYF. The CDR3 DNA reads TGTGCCAGCAGTTTCAGTTACGCGGAGACCCAGTACTTC.

The V call is TRBV7-2, the J call TRBJ2-1; 7 bases match TRBD1. Looked up from germline, CDR1 is SGHTA and CDR2 is FQGNSA. The CDR3 has 15 amino acids. V shed 6 bases, J shed 2 bases, and the junction held 7 bases outside the gene matches. The CDR3 loop is CASRRGPGAYNEQFF. As DNA, the CDR3 is TGTGCCAGCAGGAGGGGGCCAGGGGCCTACAATGAGCAGTTCTTC.

This chain connects TRBV5-1 to TRBJ2-4; a weak D match, TRBD2 (7 bases). The CDR3 loop spans 19 amino acids. V lost 0 bases and J 5 bases, leaving 24 bases between the germline ends. Germline-derived CDR1 and CDR2 are SGHRS and YFSETQ. This CDR3 reads CASSLGPPRGPEGQNIQYF. CDR3 bases: TGCGCCAGCAGCTTGGGACCCCCGCGGGGGCCAGAAGGGCAAAACATTCAGTACTTC. Combining the CDR3 with reference TRBV5-1 and TRBJ2-4 gives the whole variable domain KAGVTQTPRYLIKTRGQQVTLSCSPISGHRSVSWYQQTPGQGLQFLFEYFSETQRNKGNFPGRFSGRQFSNSRSEMNVSTLELGDSALYLCASSLGPPRGPEGQNIQYFGAGTRLSVL.

The CDR3 DNA is TGCAGTGCTAGAGATCCAATAGCGGGAGGGACCGAGCAGTACTTC. Amino acid sequence: CSARDPIAGGTEQYF. The chain recombines TRBV20-1 with TRBJ2-7; TRBD2 aligns across 11 bases. From germline, CDR1 is DFQATT and CDR2 SNEGSKA (reference sequence). CDR3 length: 15 amino acids. V dropped 0 bases and J dropped 6; count of bases not matched to a gene: 7.

This clonotype occurred once. V gene TRBV20-1 combines with J gene TRBJ2-1; possible D gene TRBD1, 5 bases. V was pared by 0 bases and J by 0 bases, with 9 bases between. Germline V CDR1 and CDR2: DFQATT, SNEGSKA (reference sequence). The CDR3 has 15 amino acids. In DNA, the CDR3 is TGCAGTGCTAGAGATATAAGGGGCTCCTACAATGAGCAGTTCTTC. Its translation: CSARDIRGSYNEQFF.